A single sample is the source of the 25 T cell receptor beta chains below, sequenced in a study of T cell responses to AZD1222 COVID-19 vaccine. The protocol was immunoSEQ multiplex PCR, while the TCRdb copy is restricted to in-frame clones and leaves out a portion. The sample contains 150,000 to 200,000 clones, roughly 94% of which appear only once. Sequenced here: peripheral blood, sampled on day 0 of AZD1222 vaccination. Source of these receptors: an adult in good health.

The chain uses TRBV13 and TRBJ1-1; D uncertain. Trimming took off 4 bases at V and 4 bases at J, with 10 bases between the two ends. The germline V gene has CDR1 PRHDT and CDR2 FYEKMQ (reference sequence). This CDR3 is 13 amino acids long. The CDR3: CASSSPGITEAFF. Here the CDR3 DNA reads TGTGCCAGCAGCTCCCCGGGAATCACTGAAGCTTTCTTT.

The chain has TRBV5-1 and TRBJ1-2; tentative D call: TRBD1 (6 bases). This CDR3 spans 14 amino acids. From germline, CDR1 is SGHRS and CDR2 YFSETQ. V was trimmed by 0 bases and J by 4 bases, leaving 10 bases between them. The CDR3 nucleotides read TGCGCCAGCAGCTTGGGGGACACCTCCTATGGCTACACCTTC. It encodes CASSLGDTSYGYTF.

The rearrangement joins TRBV5-1 to TRBJ2-1, with 7 bases that match TRBD1. The CDR3 sequence is 14 residues long. Germline V gene data show CDR1 as SGHRS and CDR2 as YFSETQ. V was pared by 3 bases and J by 6 bases, with 6 bases of the junction left unmatched. CDR3 bases: TGCGCCAGCAGCTCGGGACAGACTTTCAATGAGCAGTTCTTC. This gives the protein CASSSGQTFNEQFF.

The CDR3 protein is CSAPRSNEQYF. As DNA, the CDR3 is TGCAGTGCCCCCAGAAGCAACGAGCAGTACTTC. The chain joins TRBV20-1 to TRBJ2-7; no firm D call. Germline lookup yields CDR1 DFQATT and CDR2 SNEGSKA (reference sequence). This CDR3 is 11 amino acids long. V dropped 6 bases and J dropped 5 bases, with 11 bases sitting between them.

This clone was found once. J is TRBJ1-2 and V is TRBV27; possibly TRBD1 for D (5 bases). With 1 base removed from V and 5 bases from J, the gap between germline ends came to 14 bases. Germline V gives CDR1 MNHEY, CDR2 SMNVEV (reference sequence). The CDR3 totals 15 residues. This CDR3 reads CASSLYQGAWYGYTF. The CDR3 coding sequence is TGTGCCAGCAGTTTATACCAGGGCGCCTGGTATGGCTACACCTTC.

Written as DNA, the CDR3 is TGTGCCAGCGGAACTAGTCCTCCGAGCTACGAGCAGTACTTC. Residues: CASGTSPPSYEQYF. J is TRBJ2-7 and V is TRBV28; weak D call: TRBD2 (5 bases). Germline V gene lookup returns CDR1 MDHEN and CDR2 SYDVKM. Trimming took 8 bases from V and 3 from J, leaving 17 bases between them. The CDR3 is 14 residues long.

This clone was seen a single time. The gene calls are TRBV6-2 or TRBV6-3 and TRBJ2-2; tentative D call: TRBD2 (5 bases). V lost 0 bases, J lost 1 base, and 9 bases lay in between. The germline V gene has CDR1 MNHEY and CDR2 SVGEGT. The CDR3 spans 16 residues. CDR3 loop: CASSYSDYGNTGELFF. As DNA, the CDR3 is TGTGCCAGCAGTTACTCCGACTACGGGAACACCGGGGAGCTGTTTTTT.

This clone was seen a few times. V and J are TRBV7-2 and TRBJ1-2; the D is unclear. The ends were cut back, 0 bases at V and 2 bases at J, with 10 bases in the middle. In germline, CDR1 is SGHTA, CDR2 FQGNSA. This CDR3 has 15 amino acids. This CDR3 reads CASSLAPHRNYGYTF. The CDR3 DNA follows: TGTGCCAGCAGCTTAGCGCCGCACCGCAACTATGGCTACACCTTC.

V usage is TRBV7-3 and J usage is TRBJ1-1; no definite D call. V dropped 3 bases and J dropped 4 bases, with 9 bases sitting between them. CDR3 size: 13 residues. CDR1 and CDR2 (germline): SGHTA, FQGTGA. CDR3 loop: CASSFRGATEAFF. CDR3 DNA sequence: TGTGCCAGCAGCTTTCGGGGAGCCACTGAAGCTTTCTTT.

The chain links TRBV5-6 to TRBJ1-5; perhaps TRBD1 as D (5 bases). Germline assignment: CDR1 SGHDT and CDR2 YYEEEE. V was shortened by 4 bases and J by 0 bases, with 17 bases between the two germline ends. This CDR3 is built from 17 residues. CDR3 protein: CASSHHIQEYSNQPQHF. CDR3 DNA: TGTGCCAGCAGCCACCACATACAGGAATATAGCAATCAGCCCCAGCATTTT.

The J gene is TRBJ2-6, the V gene TRBV7-6; 7 nucleotides line up with TRBD1. J was trimmed by 2 bases and V by 5 bases; bases with no gene match: 3. The CDR3 contains 15 residues. Germline CDR1 reads SGHVS; CDR2 reads FNYEAQ. This CDR3 is CASSVTGTGANVLTF. The DNA for the CDR3 is TGTGCCAGCAGCGTGACAGGGACTGGGGCCAACGTCCTGACTTTC.

The rearrangement uses TRBV6-1 and TRBJ1-5; no clear D gene. Trimming stripped 2 bases from V and 2 bases from J, with 13 bases between. Germline V gives CDR1 MNHNS, CDR2 SASEGT. The CDR3 extends over 16 amino acids. CDR3 sequence (DNA): TGTGCCAGCAGTGAACTCCCCAGAGGAGGCAATCAGCCCCAGCATTTT. It is translated as CASSELPRGGNQPQHF.

The chain combines TRBV28 with TRBJ1-2; tentative D call: TRBD1 (5 bases). V lost 6 bases to trimming and J lost 4 bases, with 15 bases between them. The CDR3 spans 14 residues. Germline V gives CDR1 MDHEN, CDR2 SYDVKM. The CDR3 region has the DNA TGTGCCAGCAGGATCCCCGGGACGTCCTATGGCTACACCTTC. This translates into CASRIPGTSYGYTF.

This clone appeared a single time. V is TRBV6-5 and J is TRBJ1-3; D not certain. The CDR3 is 15 amino acids. Germline V CDR1 and CDR2: MNHEY, SVGAGI. Trimming took off 2 bases at V and 0 bases at J, with 8 bases between the two ends. CDR3 coding DNA: TGTGCCAGCAGTTACGGGCGGGGCTCTGGAAACACCATATATTTT. Translating it yields CASSYGRGSGNTIYF.

This chain links TRBV7-8 with TRBJ1-6; the D gene is possibly TRBD1 (5 bases). Germline loops: CDR1 SGHVS, CDR2 FQNEAQ. The V end was cut by 5 bases, the J end by 0 bases, with 17 bases between. The CDR3 totals 18 residues. As DNA, the CDR3 is TGTGCCAGCAGCAAAATGGGGGAGACAAGCTCCTATAATTCACCCCTCCACTTT. Translated, it gives CASSKMGETSSYNSPLHF. Looking up the rest from reference TRBV7-8 and TRBJ1-6 gives the full variable domain: GAGVSQSPRYKVAKRGQDVALRCDPISGHVSLFWYQQALGQGPEFLTYFQNEAQLDKSGLPSDRFFAERPEGSVSTLKIQRTQQEDSAVYLCASSKMGETSSYNSPLHFGNGTRLTVT.

This chain connects TRBV6-5 to TRBJ2-7, with D perhaps matching TRBD2 (6 bases). The CDR3 length is 15 residues. CDR1 MNHEY and CDR2 SVGAGI come from the germline V gene. V lost 6 bases, J lost 2 bases, and 17 bases lay in between. The CDR3 protein is CASRPGTLPPYEQYF. The CDR3 DNA sequence: TGTGCCAGCAGACCAGGGACTTTGCCGCCCTACGAGCAGTACTTC.

The chain has TRBV5-1 and TRBJ1-1, with D unclear. The CDR3 length is 12 residues. Germline V gene lookup returns CDR1 SGHRS and CDR2 YFSETQ. V lost 4 bases to trimming and J lost 10 bases, with 14 bases between them. Written as DNA, the CDR3 is TGCGCCAGCAGCGTCACAGCGGGCCGAGCTTTCTTT. As protein: CASSVTAGRAFF.

This chain joins TRBV19 and TRBJ2-7; D gene unclear. Deletions cut 8 bases from V and 0 bases from J, with 14 bases between. The length of the CDR3 is 14 residues. CDR1 and CDR2 from the germline V gene are LNHDA and SQIVND (reference sequence). The CDR3 spells CASRRRVDSYEQYF. The CDR3 DNA reads TGTGCCAGTCGAAGGCGTGTTGACTCCTACGAGCAGTACTTC.

The chain carries TRBV18 and TRBJ2-7; 7 bases line up with TRBD1. Germline CDR1 and CDR2: KGHSH and LQKENI. The CDR3 runs to 13 residues. J was trimmed by 4 bases and V by 5 bases; bases with no gene match: 5. The CDR3 DNA sequence: TGTGCCAGCTCATCCCGGACAGGTTACGAGCAGTACTTC. It translates to CASSSRTGYEQYF.

This chain connects TRBV5-5 to TRBJ1-5; possibly TRBD1 for D (5 bases). Looked up from germline, CDR1 is SGHKS and CDR2 is YYEKEE (reference sequence). Trimming pared 1 base from V and 5 bases from J, leaving 16 bases between. This CDR3 spans 16 amino acids. The CDR3 region has the DNA TGTGCCAGCAGCTTGACCGGGACTCTTTCCCATCAGCCCCAGCATTTT. Translation gives CASSLTGTLSHQPQHF.

The V call is TRBV18, the J call TRBJ1-3, with D unclear. There are 14 residues in the CDR3. The germline gives CDR1 KGHSH, CDR2 LQKENI. V was trimmed by 4 bases and J by 0 bases, leaving 7 bases between them. The CDR3 DNA reads as TGTGCCAGCTCACTAGAGAACTCTGGAAACACCATATATTTT. Translation gives CASSLENSGNTIYF.

The gene calls are TRBV5-6 and TRBJ1-5; possibly TRBD1 for D (5 bases). Germline V gives CDR1 SGHDT, CDR2 YYEEEE. The CDR3 contains 15 residues. V lost 4 bases, J lost 3 bases, and 14 bases lay in between. The CDR3 here is CASSLTSRANQPQHF. The CDR3 DNA reads TGTGCCAGCAGCCTGACGTCCAGGGCCAATCAGCCCCAGCATTTT. The full variable domain, completed using reference TRBV5-6 and TRBJ1-5, is DAGVTQSPTHLIKTRGQQVTLRCSPKSGHDTVSWYQQALGQGPQFIFQYYEEEERQRGNFPDRFSGHQFPNYSSELNVNALLLGDSALYLCASSLTSRANQPQHFGDGTRLSIL.

The chain joins TRBV27 to TRBJ2-1, with a weak D call TRBD1 (6 bases). The CDR3 consists of 13 residues. V lost 4 bases and J lost 7, with 11 bases in between. The germline V gene encodes CDR1 MNHEY and CDR2 SMNVEV (reference sequence). CDR3 region: CASSYNRENEQFF. Here the CDR3 DNA reads TGTGCCAGCAGTTACAACAGGGAAAATGAGCAGTTCTTC.

V usage is TRBV28 and J usage is TRBJ1-1; D gene ambiguous. The V gene lost 3 bases and the J gene lost 3 bases, with 17 bases spanning the gap. The CDR3 length is 16 residues. Germline V gene lookup returns CDR1 MDHEN and CDR2 SYDVKM. This chain's CDR3 is CASSLRAGTRDTEAFF. In DNA, the CDR3 is TGTGCCAGCAGTTTGCGGGCCGGAACCCGAGACACTGAAGCTTTCTTT.

The J gene is TRBJ2-3, the V gene TRBV19; possibly TRBD1 or TRBD2 for D (6 bases each). CDR1 and CDR2 from the germline V gene are LNHDA and SQIVND (reference sequence). V was trimmed by 2 bases and J by 2 bases, leaving 11 bases between them. The CDR3 has 15 residues. The CDR3 is CASSIRGQITDTQYF. DNA of the CDR3: TGTGCCAGTAGTATACGGGGGCAGATCACAGATACGCAGTATTTT. The complete variable domain, with remaining parts taken from reference TRBV19 and TRBJ2-3, reads DGGITQSPKYLFRKEGQNVTLSCEQNLNHDAMYWYRQDPGQGLRLIYYSQIVNDFQKGDIAEGYSVSREKKESFPLTVTSAQKNPTAFYLCASSIRGQITDTQYFGPGTRLTVL.